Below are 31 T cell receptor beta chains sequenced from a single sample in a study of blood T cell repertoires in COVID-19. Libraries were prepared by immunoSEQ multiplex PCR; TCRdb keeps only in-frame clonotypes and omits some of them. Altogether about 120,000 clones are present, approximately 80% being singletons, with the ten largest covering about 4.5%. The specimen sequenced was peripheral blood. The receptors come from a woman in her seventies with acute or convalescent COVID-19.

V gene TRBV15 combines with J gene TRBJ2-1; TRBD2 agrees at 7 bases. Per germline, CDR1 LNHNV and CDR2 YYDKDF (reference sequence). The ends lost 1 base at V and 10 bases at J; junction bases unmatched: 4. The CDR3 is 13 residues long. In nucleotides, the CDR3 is TGTGCCACCAGCAGAGGGGCGGGGGAGGAGCAGTTCTTC. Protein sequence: CATSRGAGEEQFF. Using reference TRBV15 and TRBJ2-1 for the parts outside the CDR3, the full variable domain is DAMVIQNPRYQVTQFGKPVTLSCSQTLNHNVMYWYQQKSSQAPKLLFHYYDKDFNNEADTPDNFQSRRPNTSFCFLDIRSPGLGDTAMYLCATSRGAGEEQFFGPGTRLTVL.

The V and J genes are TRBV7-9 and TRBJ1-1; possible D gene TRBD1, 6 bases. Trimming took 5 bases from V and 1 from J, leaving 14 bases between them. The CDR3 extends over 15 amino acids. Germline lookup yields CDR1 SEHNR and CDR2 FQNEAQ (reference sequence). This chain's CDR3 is CASSVPGQSNTEAFF. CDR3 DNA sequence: TGTGCCAGCAGCGTACCGGGACAATCGAACACTGAAGCTTTCTTT.

This CDR3 reads CASSQRTGAEKLFF. In DNA, the CDR3 is TGTGCCAGCAGTCAGCGGACAGGGGCCGAAAAACTGTTTTTT. This rearrangement joins TRBV6-2 or TRBV6-3 to TRBJ1-4; 9 nucleotides match TRBD1. This CDR3 contains 14 residues. V shed 5 bases, J shed 8 bases, and the junction held 6 bases outside the gene matches. CDR1 is MNHEY, CDR2 SVGEGT, per germline.

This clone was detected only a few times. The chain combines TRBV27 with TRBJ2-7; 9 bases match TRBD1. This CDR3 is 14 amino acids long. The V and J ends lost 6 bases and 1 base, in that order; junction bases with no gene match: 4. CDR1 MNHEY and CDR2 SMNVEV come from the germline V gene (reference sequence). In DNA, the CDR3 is TGTGCCAGCAGGGAACAGGGGGCTTCCTACGAGCAGTACTTC. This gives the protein CASREQGASYEQYF.

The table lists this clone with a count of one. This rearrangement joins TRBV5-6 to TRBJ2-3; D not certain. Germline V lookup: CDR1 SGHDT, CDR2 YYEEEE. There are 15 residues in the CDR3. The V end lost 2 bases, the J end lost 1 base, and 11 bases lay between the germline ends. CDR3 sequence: CASSLPRAGTDTQYF. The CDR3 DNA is TGTGCCAGCAGCTTACCACGAGCTGGCACAGATACGCAGTATTTT.

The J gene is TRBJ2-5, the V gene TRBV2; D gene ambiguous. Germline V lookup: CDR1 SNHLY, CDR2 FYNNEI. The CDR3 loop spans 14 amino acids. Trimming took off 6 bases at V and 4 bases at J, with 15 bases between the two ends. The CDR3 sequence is CASRTDSLSETQYF. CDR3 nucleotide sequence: TGTGCCAGCAGAACCGACTCCCTCTCAGAGACCCAGTACTTC.

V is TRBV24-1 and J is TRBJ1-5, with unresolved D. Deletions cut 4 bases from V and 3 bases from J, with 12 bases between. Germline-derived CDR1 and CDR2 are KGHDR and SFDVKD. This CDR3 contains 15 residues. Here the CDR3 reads CATSDGRAINQPQHF. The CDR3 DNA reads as TGTGCCACCAGTGACGGGAGGGCTATCAATCAGCCCCAGCATTTT.

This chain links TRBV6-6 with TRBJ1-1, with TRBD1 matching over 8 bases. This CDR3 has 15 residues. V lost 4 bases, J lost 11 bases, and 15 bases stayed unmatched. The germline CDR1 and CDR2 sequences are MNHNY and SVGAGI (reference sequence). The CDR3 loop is CASSSTGGVSAAAFF. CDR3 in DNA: TGTGCCAGCAGTTCAACAGGGGGAGTTAGCGCCGCGGCTTTCTTT.

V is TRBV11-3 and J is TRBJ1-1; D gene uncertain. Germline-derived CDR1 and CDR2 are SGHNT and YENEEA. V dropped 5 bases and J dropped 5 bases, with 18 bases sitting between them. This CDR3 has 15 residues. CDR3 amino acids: CASSPHILTGTEAFF. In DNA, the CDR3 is TGTGCCAGCAGCCCCCATATCCTTACGGGAACTGAAGCTTTCTTT.

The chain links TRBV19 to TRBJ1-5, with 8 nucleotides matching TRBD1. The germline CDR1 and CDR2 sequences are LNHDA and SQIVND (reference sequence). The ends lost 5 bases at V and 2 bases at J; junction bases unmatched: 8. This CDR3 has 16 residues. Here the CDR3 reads CASSVTGGGGNQPQHF. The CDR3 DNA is TGTGCCAGTAGTGTTACAGGGGGTGGAGGCAATCAGCCCCAGCATTTT.

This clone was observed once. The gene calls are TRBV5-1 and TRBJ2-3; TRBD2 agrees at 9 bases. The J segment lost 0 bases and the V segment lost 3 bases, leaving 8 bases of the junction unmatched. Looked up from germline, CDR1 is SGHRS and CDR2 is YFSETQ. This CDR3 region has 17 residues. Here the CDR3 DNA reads TGCGCCAGCAGCTCGCGCGGCGGGGGGGCTAGCACAGATACGCAGTATTTT. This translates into CASSSRGGGASTDTQYF.

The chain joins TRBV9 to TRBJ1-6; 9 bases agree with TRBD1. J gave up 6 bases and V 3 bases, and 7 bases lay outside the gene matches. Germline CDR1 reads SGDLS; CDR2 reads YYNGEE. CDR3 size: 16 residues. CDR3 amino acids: CASSADRDRANSPLHF. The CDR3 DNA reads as TGTGCCAGCAGCGCTGACCGGGACAGGGCTAATTCACCCCTCCACTTT. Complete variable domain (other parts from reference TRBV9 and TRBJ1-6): DSGVTQTPKHLITATGQRVTLRCSPRSGDLSVYWYQQSLDQGLQFLIQYYNGEERAKGNILERFSAQQFPDLHSELNLSSLELGDSALYFCASSADRDRANSPLHFGNGTRLTVT.

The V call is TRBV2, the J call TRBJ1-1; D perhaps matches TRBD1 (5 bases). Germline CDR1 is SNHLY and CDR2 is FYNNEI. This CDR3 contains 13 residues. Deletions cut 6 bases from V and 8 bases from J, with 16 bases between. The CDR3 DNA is TGTGCCAGCAGCCTCGTGGGGGGTATGGAAGCTTTCTTT. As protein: CASSLVGGMEAFF.

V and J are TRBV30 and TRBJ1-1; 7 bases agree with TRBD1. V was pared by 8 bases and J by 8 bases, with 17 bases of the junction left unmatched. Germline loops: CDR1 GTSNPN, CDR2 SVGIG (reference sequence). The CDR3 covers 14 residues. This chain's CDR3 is CAQKTGARFGEAFF. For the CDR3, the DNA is TGTGCCCAAAAAACAGGGGCCCGCTTCGGAGAAGCTTTCTTT.

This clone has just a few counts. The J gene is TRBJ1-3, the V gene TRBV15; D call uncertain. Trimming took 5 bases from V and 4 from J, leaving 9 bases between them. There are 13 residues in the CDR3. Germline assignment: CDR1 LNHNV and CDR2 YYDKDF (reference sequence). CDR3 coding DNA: TGTGCCACCAGCGAGGGAGGAGGAAACACCATATATTTT. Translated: CATSEGGGNTIYF.

The CDR3 nucleotides are TGTGCCTGGTACCCCCGGGTTACGAACACTGAAGCTTTCTTT. Encoded protein: CAWYPRVTNTEAFF. This chain connects TRBV30 to TRBJ1-1; D call uncertain. CDR1 is GTSNPN and CDR2 is SVGIG in the germline V gene (reference sequence). Between the trimmed V and J ends, which lost 5 bases and 1 base, there was a span of 14 bases. This CDR3 has 14 residues.

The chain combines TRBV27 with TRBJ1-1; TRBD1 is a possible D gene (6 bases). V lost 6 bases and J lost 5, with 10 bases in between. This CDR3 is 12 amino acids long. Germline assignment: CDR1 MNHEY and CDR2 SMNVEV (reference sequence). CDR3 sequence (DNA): TGTGCCAGCAGGGACGACAGGACTGAAGCTTTCTTT. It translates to CASRDDRTEAFF.

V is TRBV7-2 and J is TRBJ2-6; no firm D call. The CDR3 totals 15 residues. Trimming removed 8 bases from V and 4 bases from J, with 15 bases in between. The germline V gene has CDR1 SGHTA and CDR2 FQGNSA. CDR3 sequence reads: CASHLLVSGANVLTF. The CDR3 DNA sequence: TGTGCCAGCCATCTCCTAGTTTCCGGGGCCAACGTCCTGACTTTC.

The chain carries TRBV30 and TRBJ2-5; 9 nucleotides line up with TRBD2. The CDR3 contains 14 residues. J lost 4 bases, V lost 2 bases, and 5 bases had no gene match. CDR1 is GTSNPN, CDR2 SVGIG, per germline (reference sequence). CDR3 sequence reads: CAWSWAGGIETQYF. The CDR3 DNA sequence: TGTGCCTGGAGTTGGGCGGGGGGGATAGAGACCCAGTACTTC.

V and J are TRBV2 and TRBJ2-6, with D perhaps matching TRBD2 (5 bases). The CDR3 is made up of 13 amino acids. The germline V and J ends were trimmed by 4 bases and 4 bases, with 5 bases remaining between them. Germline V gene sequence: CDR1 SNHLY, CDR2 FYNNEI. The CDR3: CASSGRGANVLTF. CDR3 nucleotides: TGTGCCAGCAGTGGGAGGGGGGCCAACGTCCTGACTTTC.

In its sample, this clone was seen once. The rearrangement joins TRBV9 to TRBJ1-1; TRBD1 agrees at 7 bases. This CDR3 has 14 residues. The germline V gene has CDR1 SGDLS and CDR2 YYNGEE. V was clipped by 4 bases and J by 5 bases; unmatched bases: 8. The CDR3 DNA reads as TGTGCCAGCAGCTTCGAGGCAGGGGGGACTGAAGCTTTCTTT. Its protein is CASSFEAGGTEAFF.

The DNA of the CDR3 is TGTGCCAGCAGTCGAAAAGCTTACGAGCAGTACTTC. Translated, it gives CASSRKAYEQYF. The chain joins TRBV6-2 or TRBV6-3 to TRBJ2-7; D unresolved. Germline assignment: CDR1 MNHEY and CDR2 SVGEGT. This CDR3 contains 12 residues. Trimming took 5 bases from V and 4 from J, leaving 9 bases between them.

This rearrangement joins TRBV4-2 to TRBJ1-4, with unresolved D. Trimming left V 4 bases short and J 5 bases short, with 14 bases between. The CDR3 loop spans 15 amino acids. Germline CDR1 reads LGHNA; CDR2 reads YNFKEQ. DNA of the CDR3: TGTGCCAGCAGCCCCTACCCCAGGCCGAATGAAAAACTGTTTTTT. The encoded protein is CASSPYPRPNEKLFF.

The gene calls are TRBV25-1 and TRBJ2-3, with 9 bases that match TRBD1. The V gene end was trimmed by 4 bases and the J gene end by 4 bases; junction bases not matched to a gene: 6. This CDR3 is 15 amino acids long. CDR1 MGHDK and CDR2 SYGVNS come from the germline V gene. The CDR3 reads CASSARDRASDTQYF. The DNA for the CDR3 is TGTGCCAGCAGTGCCCGGGACAGGGCCTCAGATACGCAGTATTTT.

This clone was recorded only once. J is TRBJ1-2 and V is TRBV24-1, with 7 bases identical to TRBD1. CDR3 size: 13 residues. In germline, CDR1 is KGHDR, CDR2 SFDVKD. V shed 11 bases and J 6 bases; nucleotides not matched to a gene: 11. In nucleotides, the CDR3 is TGTGCCATCCAGGGGGGCCAGGAGGATGGCTACACCTTC. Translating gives CAIQGGQEDGYTF.

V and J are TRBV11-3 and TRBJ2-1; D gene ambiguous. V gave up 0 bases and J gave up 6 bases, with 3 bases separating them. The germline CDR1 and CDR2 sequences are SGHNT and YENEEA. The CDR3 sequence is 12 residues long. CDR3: CASSLDRNEQFF. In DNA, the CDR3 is TGTGCCAGCAGCTTAGACCGCAATGAGCAGTTCTTC.

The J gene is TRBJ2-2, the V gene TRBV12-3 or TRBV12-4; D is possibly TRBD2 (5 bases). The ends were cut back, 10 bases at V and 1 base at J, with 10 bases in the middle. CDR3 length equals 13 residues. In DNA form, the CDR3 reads TGTGCCAACCTGGACTGGAACACCGGGGAGCTGTTTTTT. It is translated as CANLDWNTGELFF.

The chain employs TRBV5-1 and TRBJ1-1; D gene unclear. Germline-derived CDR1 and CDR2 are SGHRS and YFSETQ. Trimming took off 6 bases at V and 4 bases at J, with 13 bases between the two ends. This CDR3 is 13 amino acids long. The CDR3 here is CASMGQEGTEAFF. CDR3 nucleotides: TGCGCCAGCATGGGCCAAGAAGGCACTGAAGCTTTCTTT.

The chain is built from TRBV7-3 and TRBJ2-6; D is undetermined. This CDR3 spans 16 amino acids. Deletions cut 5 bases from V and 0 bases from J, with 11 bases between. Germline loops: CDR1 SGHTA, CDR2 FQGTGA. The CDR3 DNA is TGTGCCAGCAGCCCCAGGTTAAGCTCTGGGGCCAACGTCCTGACTTTC. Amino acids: CASSPRLSSGANVLTF. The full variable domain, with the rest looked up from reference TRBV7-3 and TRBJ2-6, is GAGVSQTPSNKVTEKGKYVELRCDPISGHTALYWYRQSLGQGPEFLIYFQGTGAADDSGLPNDRFFAVRPEGSVSTLKIQRTERGDSAVYLCASSPRLSSGANVLTFGAGSRLTVL.

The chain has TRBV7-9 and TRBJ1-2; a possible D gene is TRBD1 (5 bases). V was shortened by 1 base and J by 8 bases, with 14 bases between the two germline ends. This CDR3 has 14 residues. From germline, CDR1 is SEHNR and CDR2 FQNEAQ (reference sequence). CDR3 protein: CASSLVRDFEGYTF. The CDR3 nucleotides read TGTGCCAGCAGCTTAGTGAGGGACTTTGAGGGCTACACCTTC.

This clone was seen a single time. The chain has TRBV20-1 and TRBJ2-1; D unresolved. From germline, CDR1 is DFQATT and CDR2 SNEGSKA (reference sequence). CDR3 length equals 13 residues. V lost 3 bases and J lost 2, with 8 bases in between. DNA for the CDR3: TGCAGTGCTAGTAGAGGCACCTACAATGAGCAGTTCTTC. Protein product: CSASRGTYNEQFF.